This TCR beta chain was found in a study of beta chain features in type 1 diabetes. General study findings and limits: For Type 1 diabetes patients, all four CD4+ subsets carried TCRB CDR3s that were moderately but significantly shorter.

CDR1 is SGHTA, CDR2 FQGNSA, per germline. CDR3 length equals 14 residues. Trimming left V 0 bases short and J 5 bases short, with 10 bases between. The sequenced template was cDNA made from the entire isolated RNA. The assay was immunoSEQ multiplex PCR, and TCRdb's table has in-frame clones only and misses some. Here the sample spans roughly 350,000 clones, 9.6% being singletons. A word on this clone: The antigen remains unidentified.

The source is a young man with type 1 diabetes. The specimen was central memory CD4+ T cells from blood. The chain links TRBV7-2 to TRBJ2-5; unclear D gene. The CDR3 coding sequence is TGTGCCAGCAGCTTAGCCCCGAACGGTGAGACCCAGTACTTC. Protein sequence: CASSLAPNGETQYF.